This TCR beta chain was found in a study of CD8 T cells in ankylosing spondylitis listed by TCRdb under 2017. General notes on the study: To find TCR variants linked to disease, the study profiled T cell receptor beta repertoires in ankylosing spondylitis patients and healthy donors. In total, the full study cohort was made up of roughly 110 healthy donors and 25 or so ankylosing spondylitis patients. Peripheral blood samples were taken, and synovial fluid was additionally collected from ankylosing spondylitis patients. Points the paper makes about the study in general: The disease-linked clones were reported as significantly enriched in matched synovial fluid samples from ankylosing spondylitis patients. A CD8+ phenotype was shown by the disease-linked clones, which were found at relatively low frequencies in peripheral blood. Some TCR beta motif variants had previously been reported in synovial fluid and blood of reactive arthritis patients, which suggested common disease-initiation mechanisms. A TCR beta motif of several highly homologous amino acid variants appeared characteristic of blood from ankylosing spondylitis patients.

Remarks on this clonotype: This clone's antigen is unknown. The sample holds no much larger clone one base away, and base qualities are not on file.

TCRdb shows the sequencer as Illumina HiSeq 2500. Quantitative 5'-RACE with molecular barcodes was used to prepare TCR beta libraries. The authors' analysis ran thus. Disease-linked TCR variants were identified with a new computational method built on a probabilistic model of VDJ rearrangement. TCRdb passed the public sequencing reads through fastp at Q25 and MiXCR, retaining productive beta sequences. Each CDR3 protein appears once, grouped with its most common genes and DNA. The V and J calls shown here were made by TCRdb, not taken from the authors' results. This sample lists just over 350,000 distinct CDR3 sequences; 20% to 25% were detected once. Together, the top ten hold about an eighth of the sample. The specimen sequenced was blood, either unsorted or a sorted T cell fraction (not recorded which). The clonotype originates from a male donor with ankylosing spondylitis or in good health (not recorded which).

The CDR3 region has the sequence CATSRDLTDEQYF. DNA sequence: TGTGCCACCAGCAGAGATCTAACAGACGAGCAGTACTTC. The chain is encoded by TRBV15 joined to TRBJ2-7; no D gene can be assigned with confidence. Reading the germline V gene (reference sequence) gives CDR1 LNHNV and CDR2 YYDKDF. The CDR3 sequence holds 13 residues, the cysteine and phenylalanine included. The retained sequence is limited to the CDR3, 39 bases, with the frame set at the first base. The junction carries 8 bases between V and J, which are trimmed by 0 bases and 5 bases respectively. The CDR3, completed at both ends by the reference TRBV15 and TRBJ2-7 genes, gives the full variable domain DAMVIQNPRYQVTQFGKPVTLSCSQTLNHNVMYWYQQKSSQAPKLLFHYYDKDFNNEADTPDNFQSRRPNTSFCFLDIRSPGLGDTAMYLCATSRDLTDEQYFGPGTRLTVT.